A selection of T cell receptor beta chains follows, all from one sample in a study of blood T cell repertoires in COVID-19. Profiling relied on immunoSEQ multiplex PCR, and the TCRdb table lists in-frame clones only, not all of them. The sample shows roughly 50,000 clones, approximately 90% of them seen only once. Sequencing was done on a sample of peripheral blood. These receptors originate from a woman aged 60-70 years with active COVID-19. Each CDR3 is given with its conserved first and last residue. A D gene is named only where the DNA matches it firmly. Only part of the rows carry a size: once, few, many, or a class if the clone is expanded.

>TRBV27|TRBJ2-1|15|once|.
TGTGCCAGCAGTTTAAGGACTCCTAGGGACAATGAGCAGTTCTTC
CASSLRTPRDNEQFF
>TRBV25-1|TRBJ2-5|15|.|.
TGTGCCAGCGGACTGGGTGGAGGGGTTGAGGAGACCCAGTACTTC
CASGLGGGVEETQYF
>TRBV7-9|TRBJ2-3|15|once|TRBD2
TGTGCCAGCAGCCCAGCGGGGGGGGTATCAGATACGCAGTATTTT
CASSPAGGVSDTQYF
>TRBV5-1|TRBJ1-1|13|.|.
TGCGCCAGCAGCTTGGGCGGGAACACTGAAGCTTTCTTT
CASSLGGNTEAFF
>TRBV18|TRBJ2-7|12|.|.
TGTGCCAGCTCACCTACCGGGGACGAGCAGTACTTC
CASSPTGDEQYF
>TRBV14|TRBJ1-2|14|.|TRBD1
TGTGCCAGCAGCTGTGGGACAGCTAACTATGGCTACACCTTC
CASSCGTANYGYTF
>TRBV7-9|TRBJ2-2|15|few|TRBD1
TGTGCCAGCAGCTCCGGGACAGCGAACACCGGGGAGCTGTTTTTT
CASSSGTANTGELFF
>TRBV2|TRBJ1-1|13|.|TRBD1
TGTGCCAGCAGTCGGGACAGAGACACTGAAGCTTTCTTT
CASSRDRDTEAFF
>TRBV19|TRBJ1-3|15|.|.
TGTGCCAGTACCGACACTGGGGGGTATGGAAACACCATATATTTT
CASTDTGGYGNTIYF
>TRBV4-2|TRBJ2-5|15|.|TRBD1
TGTGCCAGCAGCCTCAACAGGGGTTTTCGGGAGACCCAGTACTTC
CASSLNRGFRETQYF
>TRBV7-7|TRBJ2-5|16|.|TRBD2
TGTGCTAGCAGCTTATGGACTAGCGGGGAGCAAGAGACCCAGTACTTC
CASSLWTSGEQETQYF
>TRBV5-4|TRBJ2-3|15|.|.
TGTGCCAGCAGCTCGGGACTGGCTAGCACAGATACGCAGTATTTT
CASSSGLASTDTQYF